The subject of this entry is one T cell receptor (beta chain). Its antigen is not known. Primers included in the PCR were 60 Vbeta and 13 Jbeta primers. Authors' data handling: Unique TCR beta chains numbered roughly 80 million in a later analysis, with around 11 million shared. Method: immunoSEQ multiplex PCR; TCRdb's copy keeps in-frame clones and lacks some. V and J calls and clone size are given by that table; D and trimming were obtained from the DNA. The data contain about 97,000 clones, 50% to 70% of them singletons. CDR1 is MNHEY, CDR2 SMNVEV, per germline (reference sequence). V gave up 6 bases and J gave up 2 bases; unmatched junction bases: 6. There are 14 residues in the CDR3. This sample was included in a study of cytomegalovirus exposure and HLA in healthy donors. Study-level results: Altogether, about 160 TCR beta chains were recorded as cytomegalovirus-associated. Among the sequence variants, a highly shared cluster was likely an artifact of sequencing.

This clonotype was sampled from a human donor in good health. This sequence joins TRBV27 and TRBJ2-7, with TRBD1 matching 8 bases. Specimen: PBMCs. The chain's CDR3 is CASSLGTGAYEQYF. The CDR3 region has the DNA TGTGCCAGCAGCCTTGGGACAGGCGCCTACGAGCAGTACTTC.